This T cell receptor beta chain is drawn from a study of identical twins. General observations from the study: The abundant beta clonotypes from cord blood had fewer insertions, and memory repertoires had none of this. Researchers reported excess low generation probability among twin-shared out-of-frame alpha sequences.

TCRdb reanalysed the 5' RACE reads using MiXCR and keeps one entry per CDR3 protein. Of about 530,000 distinct CDR3 sequences listed, under 25% were seen once; the top ten hold approximately 0.52%. CDR1 is ENHRY and CDR2 is SYGVKD in the germline V gene. Trimming cost V 5 bases and J 3 bases; bases outside gene matches: 3. The CDR3 covers 13 residues. This clonotype was counted between two and nine times. Its antigen is not known. The same specimen was also included in a second study, on yellow fever vaccine responses in identical twins.

Input material: CD4+ T cells sorted from blood. This sequence originates from a young woman in good health. This chain uses TRBV10-3 with TRBJ2-7; 8 bases agree with TRBD1. The CDR3 loop reads CAISIGTGYEQYF. CDR3 nucleotide sequence: TGTGCCATCAGTATTGGGACAGGCTACGAGCAGTACTTC.